One and the same sample provided the 29 T cell receptor beta chains below, sequenced in a study of cytomegalovirus exposure and HLA in healthy donors. PCR was performed using 60 Vbeta and 13 Jbeta primers. The repertoire was sequenced with immunoSEQ multiplex PCR; TCRdb's copy has only in-frame clones and lacks some. The table includes some 150,000 clones, roughly 76% detected once. Sequenced material: PBMCs. Every receptor here comes from a woman aged 50 to 60 in good health and CMV-seronegative.

This clone was detected a few times. The genes are TRBV5-4 and TRBJ1-1; possibly TRBD1 for D (5 bases). The CDR3 extends over 13 amino acids. V was pared by 2 bases and J by 1 base, with 6 bases between. From germline, CDR1 is SGHNT and CDR2 YYREEE (reference sequence). The CDR3 nucleotides read TGTGCCAGCAGCTTCGACAGGAACACTGAAGCTTTCTTT. Protein product: CASSFDRNTEAFF.

The chain employs TRBV7-2 and TRBJ1-1; a possible D gene is TRBD1 (5 bases). The ends were cut back, 3 bases at V and 1 base at J, with 12 bases in the middle. Germline V lookup: CDR1 SGHTA, CDR2 FQGNSA. The CDR3 is 15 amino acids. CDR3 coding DNA: TGTGCCAGCAGCTTGGGGGGAATGGGGAACACTGAAGCTTTCTTT. Translation: CASSLGGMGNTEAFF.

V and J are TRBV7-2 and TRBJ1-5; perhaps TRBD1 as D (5 bases). Trimming pared 3 bases from V and 3 bases from J, leaving 9 bases between. Germline V gene lookup returns CDR1 SGHTA and CDR2 FQGNSA. This CDR3 has 14 amino acids. CDR3: CASSFSRANQPQHF. Written as DNA, the CDR3 is TGTGCCAGCAGCTTTAGCAGGGCCAATCAGCCCCAGCATTTT. The full variable domain, completed using reference TRBV7-2 and TRBJ1-5, is GAGVSQSPSNKVTEKGKDVELRCDPISGHTALYWYRQSLGQGLEFLIYFQGNSAPDKSGLPSDRFSAERTGGSVSTLTIQRTQQEDSAVYLCASSFSRANQPQHFGDGTRLSIL.

The sample holds a few counts of this clone. V is TRBV4-1 and J is TRBJ2-7, with TRBD1 as a possible D gene (5 bases). CDR3 size: 16 residues. Germline-derived CDR1 and CDR2 are MGHRA and YSYEKL. V lost 5 bases and J 0 bases, leaving 17 bases between the germline ends. CDR3 in amino acids: CASSRTTDISSYEQYF. CDR3 in DNA: TGCGCCAGCAGCAGAACCACGGACATAAGCTCCTACGAGCAGTACTTC.

This clone has only a few counts. The genes are TRBV6-1 and TRBJ1-3, with 7 bases matching TRBD1. Looked up from germline, CDR1 is MNHNS and CDR2 is SASEGT. This CDR3 has 15 amino acids. Trimming took 2 bases from V and 6 from J; bases not matched to a gene: 7. DNA of the CDR3: TGTGCCAGCAGTGAAATTAGGACAGGTTCAAACACCATATATTTT. Its translation: CASSEIRTGSNTIYF.

V is TRBV5-6 and J is TRBJ2-5; a possible D gene is TRBD2 (6 bases). Trimming took 3 bases from V and 5 from J, leaving 11 bases between them. CDR3 length equals 13 residues. Germline V CDR1 and CDR2: SGHDT, YYEEEE. Here the CDR3 reads CASSSTGDETQYF. CDR3 DNA: TGTGCCAGCAGCTCCACGGGGGACGAGACCCAGTACTTC.

CDR3 in DNA: TGTGCCAGCTCACCTGCGGGACAGGGAAGAAACACCATATATTTT. Its translation: CASSPAGQGRNTIYF. The chain couples TRBV18 to TRBJ1-3; the match to TRBD1 covers 9 bases. Germline-derived CDR1 and CDR2 are KGHSH and LQKENI. The CDR3 has 15 residues. The junction had 5 bases not matched to a gene; V was cut back by 3 bases and J by 5 bases.

This chain links TRBV7-6 with TRBJ1-3, with D possibly matching TRBD1 (5 bases). The V end was cut by 4 bases, the J end by 4 bases, with 11 bases between. The CDR3 is 14 amino acids. CDR1 is SGHVS and CDR2 is FNYEAQ in the germline V gene. CDR3 bases: TGTGCCAGCAGCTCCGGGCAGGGCGGAAACACCATATATTTT. It translates to CASSSGQGGNTIYF.

This chain links TRBV29-1 with TRBJ2-7; 8 positions agree with TRBD1. Germline V CDR1 and CDR2: SQVTM, ANQGSEA. CDR3 length: 13 amino acids. The trim removed 4 bases at V and 6 bases at J, leaving 8 bases unmatched. The CDR3 here is CSVVRQGAGEQYF. The CDR3 DNA sequence: TGCAGCGTTGTCAGGCAGGGGGCGGGCGAGCAGTACTTC.

The chain joins TRBV19 to TRBJ2-1; 7 positions match TRBD1. After removal of 5 bases from V and 9 bases from J, the junction contained 7 bases not matched to a gene. The CDR3 length is 13 residues. Germline lookup yields CDR1 LNHDA and CDR2 SQIVND (reference sequence). The CDR3 bases are TGTGCCAGTAGTTTCCTGTCAGGGGGTGAGCAGTTCTTC. It encodes CASSFLSGGEQFF.

This clone has just a few counts. For the CDR3, the DNA is TGTGCCTGGAGTGTTTCAGGGGCTGGAAACACCATATATTTT. Translated: CAWSVSGAGNTIYF. The chain employs TRBV30 and TRBJ1-3; a weak D match, TRBD1 (6 bases). The V and J ends lost 0 bases and 2 bases respectively, with 8 bases between them. Germline V CDR1 and CDR2: GTSNPN, SVGIG (reference sequence). This CDR3 region has 14 residues.

The genes are TRBV6-5 and TRBJ2-7; D might be TRBD1 (5 bases). Trimming pared 0 bases from V and 11 bases from J, leaving 8 bases between. Germline-derived CDR1 and CDR2 are MNHEY and SVGAGI. There are 11 residues in the CDR3. CDR3 region: CASSYSTEEYF. The CDR3 DNA is TGTGCCAGCAGTTACTCGACAGAGGAGTACTTC.

This clone has just one count. The germline gene is not matched at one end of the junction; a read error may be the cause. V and J are TRBV7-9 and TRBJ2-7, with 7 bases fitting TRBD1. Germline V gene sequence: CDR1 SEHNR, CDR2 FQNEAQ (reference sequence). CDR3 length: 13 amino acids. This CDR3 reads CSSSKIGGNEQYF. The CDR3 region has the DNA TGTTCCAGCAGTAAGATAGGGGGCAACGAGCAGTACTTC. Variable domain in full (rest from reference TRBV7-9 and TRBJ2-7): DTGVSQNPRHKITKRGQNVTFRCDPISEHNRLYWYRQTLGQGPEFLTYFQNEAQLEKSRLLSDRFSAERPKGSFSTLEIQRTEQGDSAMYLCSSSKIGGNEQYFGPGTRLTVT.

This chain connects TRBV7-3 to TRBJ2-3; D may be TRBD2 (5 bases). This CDR3 contains 15 residues. Per the germline V gene, CDR1 is SGHTA and CDR2 is FQGTGA. V gave up 0 bases and J gave up 1 base, with 8 bases separating them. The CDR3 is CASSLTLGGTDTQYF. CDR3 in DNA: TGTGCCAGCAGCTTAACCCTGGGAGGCACAGATACGCAGTATTTT.

The J gene is TRBJ2-7, the V gene TRBV10-1; the match to TRBD1 covers 10 bases. The CDR3 contains 16 residues. Per the germline V gene, CDR1 is WNHNN and CDR2 is SYGVQD (reference sequence). After removal of 6 bases from V and 3 bases from J, the junction contained 11 bases not matched to a gene. CDR3 DNA: TGCGCCAGCAGATCAACCGGGACAGGGGTCAGCTACGAGCAGTACTTC. Translated: CASRSTGTGVSYEQYF.

This chain connects TRBV14 to TRBJ1-2; TRBD1 might be the D (6 bases). Germline lookup yields CDR1 SGHDN and CDR2 FVKESK. This CDR3 is 19 amino acids long. V lost 0 bases and J lost 7, with 27 bases in between. CDR3 DNA sequence: TGTGCCAGCAGCCAAGAGGTCCGGGACACCGTCTCTATCCGACGTGGCTACACCTTC. Translated, it gives CASSQEVRDTVSIRRGYTF.

J is TRBJ2-1 and V is TRBV4-2; D not resolved. CDR1 is LGHNA, CDR2 YNFKEQ, per germline. The CDR3 extends over 15 amino acids. The V and J ends lost 2 bases and 3 bases respectively, with 11 bases between them. The chain's CDR3 is CASSQQGYSYNEQFF. CDR3 bases: TGTGCCAGCAGCCAACAAGGCTACAGCTACAATGAGCAGTTCTTC.

The CDR3 reads CASNTPGYNEQFF. In DNA form, the CDR3 reads TGTGCCAGCAACACGCCGGGATACAATGAGCAGTTCTTC. The rearrangement uses TRBV7-2 and TRBJ2-1; tentative D call: TRBD2 (5 bases). CDR1 is SGHTA and CDR2 is FQGNSA in the germline V gene. The CDR3 is 13 amino acids. V lost 7 bases and J 4 bases, leaving 11 bases between the germline ends.

The gene calls are TRBV7-2 and TRBJ1-6; D uncertain. CDR1 and CDR2 from the germline V gene are SGHTA and FQGNSA. This CDR3 spans 13 amino acids. V lost 4 bases and J 15 bases, leaving 16 bases between the germline ends. The CDR3 sequence: CASSSPQWAYLHF. The CDR3 DNA sequence: TGTGCCAGCAGCTCCCCTCAGTGGGCCTACCTCCACTTT.

The rearrangement joins TRBV4-2 to TRBJ1-1, with 8 nucleotides matching TRBD1. Per the germline V gene, CDR1 is LGHNA and CDR2 is YNFKEQ. V trimming: 4 bases; J trimming: 4 bases; junction bases outside the gene matches: 5. The CDR3 has 14 residues. The CDR3 DNA reads TGTGCCAGCAGCCCGACAGGGGCCGGCACTGAAGCTTTCTTT. Protein: CASSPTGAGTEAFF.

This clone was seen only once. The chain joins TRBV2 to TRBJ1-1; 9 bases fit TRBD1. Germline CDR1 reads SNHLY; CDR2 reads FYNNEI. This CDR3 is built from 15 residues. J gave up 5 bases and V 6 bases, and 10 bases lay outside the gene matches. The CDR3 nucleotides are TGTGCCAGCAGGGAACAGACAGGGGGATGGACTGAAGCTTTCTTT. Encoded protein: CASREQTGGWTEAFF.

The chain links TRBV10-1 to TRBJ2-7; weak D call: TRBD2 (6 bases). Germline V CDR1 and CDR2: WNHNN, SYGVQD (reference sequence). The CDR3 is 15 amino acids. V was cut by 3 bases and J by 6 bases, with 18 bases left in between. CDR3 bases: TGCGCCAGCAGTGATAGCGGAGCGGCCACAATCGAGCAGTACTTC. Protein: CASSDSGAATIEQYF.

The chain has TRBV11-3 and TRBJ2-7, with a possible D match to TRBD2 (5 bases). Germline CDR1 SGHNT, CDR2 YENEEA. Trimming removed 0 bases from V and 7 bases from J, with 10 bases in between. The CDR3 runs to 13 residues. The CDR3 sequence: CASSLESGYEQYF. CDR3 coding DNA: TGTGCCAGCAGCTTAGAGTCGGGGTATGAGCAGTACTTC.

The chain has TRBV30 and TRBJ2-6; a weak D match, TRBD1 (6 bases). CDR1 GTSNPN and CDR2 SVGIG come from the germline V gene (reference sequence). V dropped 5 bases and J dropped 6 bases, with 11 bases sitting between them. This CDR3 spans 13 amino acids. CDR3 nucleotides: TGTGCCTGGGACAGGCAAACGGCCAACGTCCTGACTTTC. Its protein is CAWDRQTANVLTF.

J is TRBJ2-7 and V is TRBV7-2; 7 bases match TRBD1. The length of the CDR3 is 14 residues. The V gene end was trimmed by 7 bases and the J gene end by 4 bases; junction bases not matched to a gene: 10. Germline assignment: CDR1 SGHTA and CDR2 FQGNSA. The CDR3 DNA sequence: TGTGCCAGCACCCAGACGGGACAGACTTACGAGCAGTACTTC. As protein: CASTQTGQTYEQYF.

The chain carries TRBV5-4 and TRBJ2-2; 8 bases are shared with TRBD2. This CDR3 spans 16 amino acids. From germline, CDR1 is SGHNT and CDR2 YYREEE (reference sequence). J lost 4 bases, V lost 4 bases, and 9 bases had no gene match. This chain's CDR3 is CASSDAGTRSTGELFF. The CDR3 region has the DNA TGTGCCAGCAGCGACGCGGGGACTAGGAGCACCGGGGAGCTGTTTTTT.

This clone showed up just a few times. The V gene is TRBV5-6, the J gene TRBJ1-3; D is possibly TRBD1 (6 bases). This CDR3 spans 17 amino acids. CDR1 is SGHDT and CDR2 is YYEEEE in the germline V gene. The ends were cut back, 3 bases at V and 0 bases at J, with 16 bases in the middle. The CDR3 DNA reads as TGTGCCAGCAGCTCCCGGGGGGCAGCCGCCTCTGGAAACACCATATATTTT. It yields the protein CASSSRGAAASGNTIYF. The full variable domain, its missing parts supplied by reference TRBV5-6 and TRBJ1-3, is DAGVTQSPTHLIKTRGQQVTLRCSPKSGHDTVSWYQQALGQGPQFIFQYYEEEERQRGNFPDRFSGHQFPNYSSELNVNALLLGDSALYLCASSSRGAAASGNTIYFGEGSWLTVV.

This clone was recorded only once. The chain couples TRBV19 to TRBJ1-1; TRBD1 matches at 8 bases. The junction had 2 bases not matched to a gene; V was cut back by 7 bases and J by 4 bases. Germline assignment: CDR1 LNHDA and CDR2 SQIVND (reference sequence). The CDR3 runs to 12 residues. CDR3 sequence reads: CASKTGGTEAFF. CDR3 sequence (DNA): TGTGCCAGTAAAACAGGGGGCACTGAAGCTTTCTTT.

The genes are TRBV6-5 and TRBJ2-7, with 9 positions matching TRBD2. Per the germline V gene, CDR1 is MNHEY and CDR2 is SVGAGI. This CDR3 spans 16 amino acids. The ends lost 4 bases at V and 5 bases at J; junction bases unmatched: 12. Here the CDR3 reads CASSLNSGGKGDEQYF. As DNA, the CDR3 is TGTGCCAGCAGTTTAAATAGCGGGGGCAAGGGGGACGAGCAGTACTTC.